Below, 23 T cell receptor beta chains from the same sample are listed, as sequenced in a study of regulatory dendritic cells for organ transplantation. Only in-frame clones appear in the TCRdb table, and some are missing; sequencing was by immunoSEQ multiplex PCR. This sample has about 20,000 clones, with approximately 83% found just once. Their cognate antigens are unknown. CFSE-labeled sorted T cells met regulatory or mature dendritic cells for 5 days. The sequenced sample consisted of naive CD4+ T cells from blood cultured with regulatory dendritic cells. Regarding subset: CD45RA+ naive T cells. Receptors originate from a human donor in good health.

A word on this clone: Compared with germline, one end of the junction differs, possibly owing to a read error. V gene TRBV7-7 combines with J gene TRBJ2-2, with 9 positions matching TRBD2. The CDR3 spans 16 residues. Germline assignment: CDR1 SSHAT and CDR2 FNYEAQ (reference sequence). CDR3 loop: CASSLGLAGFTGELFF. For the CDR3, the DNA is TGTGCTAGCAGCTTAGGGCTAGCGGGGTTCACCGGGGAGCTGTTTTTT.

The chain joins TRBV19 to TRBJ1-1; 8 bases are shared with TRBD1. The ends lost 6 bases at V and 1 base at J; junction bases unmatched: 4. The CDR3 contains 14 residues. Germline CDR1 is LNHDA and CDR2 is SQIVND (reference sequence). The CDR3 sequence is CASRTTGENTEAFF. In DNA form, the CDR3 reads TGTGCCAGTAGAACGACAGGGGAGAACACTGAAGCTTTCTTT.

CDR3 DNA: TGTGCCACCAGCTTAGGGGTGATAGGCTATGGCTACACCTTC. This sequence encodes CATSLGVIGYGYTF. This chain joins TRBV15 and TRBJ1-2; tentatively, D is TRBD1 (5 bases). Trimming left V 5 bases short and J 4 bases short, with 14 bases between. Germline CDR1 LNHNV, CDR2 YYDKDF (reference sequence). This CDR3 has 14 residues.

V and J are TRBV19 and TRBJ2-4; TRBD2 is a possible D gene (6 bases). Germline V gene lookup returns CDR1 LNHDA and CDR2 SQIVND (reference sequence). Trimming left V 6 bases short and J 6 bases short, with 18 bases between. The CDR3 covers 15 residues. The CDR3 loop is CASSSQGRRANIQYF. As DNA, the CDR3 is TGTGCCAGTAGCTCCCAGGGACGGAGGGCAAACATTCAGTACTTC.

This chain links TRBV7-9 with TRBJ2-7; maybe TRBD2 (6 bases). V shed 5 bases and J shed 2 bases, with 10 bases lying between them. Germline V gene sequence: CDR1 SEHNR, CDR2 FQNEAQ (reference sequence). The CDR3 is made up of 13 amino acids. CDR3 sequence (DNA): TGTGCCAGCAGCACTGGACTACCCTACGAGCAGTACTTC. It translates to CASSTGLPYEQYF.

The chain links TRBV15 to TRBJ1-2; TRBD1 aligns across 8 bases. Germline V gene data show CDR1 as LNHNV and CDR2 as YYDKDF (reference sequence). The CDR3 is 14 amino acids. The J segment lost 4 bases and the V segment lost 4 bases, leaving 5 bases of the junction unmatched. CDR3 DNA: TGTGCCACCAGCAAAAGACAGGGGATCTATGGCTACACCTTC. Its protein product is CATSKRQGIYGYTF.

This clone showed up just once. The gene calls are TRBV28 and TRBJ2-7; D may match TRBD1 or TRBD2 (6 bases each). CDR1 MDHEN and CDR2 SYDVKM come from the germline V gene. The V gene lost 3 bases and the J gene lost 4 bases, with 25 bases spanning the gap. CDR3 length: 18 amino acids. The CDR3 loop reads CASSFFGGRGEGAYEQYF. The CDR3 DNA reads as TGTGCCAGCAGTTTTTTCGGGGGCAGGGGAGAGGGAGCTTACGAGCAGTACTTC.

V usage is TRBV27 and J usage is TRBJ1-2; no reliable D call. This CDR3 has 15 residues. Trimming pared 2 bases from V and 6 bases from J, leaving 16 bases between. Germline V gene lookup returns CDR1 MNHEY and CDR2 SMNVEV (reference sequence). CDR3 protein: CASSLTYGDENGYTF. The CDR3 DNA is TGTGCCAGCAGTTTAACTTATGGGGATGAAAATGGCTACACCTTC.

The CDR3 DNA reads TGTGCCAGCAGATCGCCTCTAGCGGGGGGGACCTACGAGCAGTACTTC. The encoded protein is CASRSPLAGGTYEQYF. The chain recombines TRBV6-6 with TRBJ2-7; 12 nucleotides match TRBD2. Germline V gives CDR1 MNHNY, CDR2 SVGAGI (reference sequence). After removal of 6 bases from V and 2 bases from J, the junction contained 8 bases not matched to a gene. This CDR3 contains 16 residues.

This clone was counted between two and nine times. The chain has TRBV11-1 and TRBJ2-2; D remains ambiguous. V was pared by 5 bases and J by 7 bases, with 11 bases between. The CDR3 loop spans 13 amino acids. From germline, CDR1 is SGHAT and CDR2 FQDESV (reference sequence). The CDR3 DNA reads TGTGCCAGCAGCCACGATGGCCGCGGGGAGCTGTTTTTT. This encodes CASSHDGRGELFF.

This rearrangement joins TRBV19 to TRBJ1-6, with 10 bases lining up with TRBD1. Per germline, CDR1 LNHDA and CDR2 SQIVND (reference sequence). This CDR3 comprises 17 residues. V shed 4 bases, J shed 2 bases, and the junction held 5 bases outside the gene matches. The CDR3 loop is CASSTRTGGTYNSPLHF. The CDR3, as DNA: TGTGCCAGTAGTACGCGGACAGGGGGAACCTATAATTCACCCCTCCACTTT.

This chain uses TRBV9 with TRBJ1-5, with D hard to call. V was clipped by 1 base and J by 0 bases, with 2 bases between them. Germline loops: CDR1 SGDLS, CDR2 YYNGEE. This CDR3 region has 13 residues. The CDR3 DNA follows: TGTGCCAGCAGCGTACATAGCAATCAGCCCCAGCATTTT. This encodes CASSVHSNQPQHF.

This rearrangement joins TRBV6-1 to TRBJ1-1; D is undetermined. This CDR3 has 13 residues. CDR1 is MNHNS and CDR2 is SASEGT in the germline V gene. V was shortened by 6 bases and J by 3 bases, with 11 bases between the two germline ends. The CDR3 loop is CASRYGIYTEAFF. The DNA of the CDR3 is TGTGCCAGCAGGTACGGAATCTACACTGAAGCTTTCTTT.

This clone appeared a single time. The chain joins TRBV20-1 to TRBJ2-3; maybe TRBD1 (5 bases). Germline V lookup: CDR1 DFQATT, CDR2 SNEGSKA (reference sequence). The V gene lost 4 bases and the J gene lost 5 bases, with 7 bases spanning the gap. The CDR3 totals 11 residues. For the CDR3, the DNA is TGCAGTGCTACTAGGGGAGATACGCAGTATTTT. It translates to CSATRGDTQYF.

This clone was picked up a small number of times. The chain combines TRBV7-2 with TRBJ2-7, with a tentative D call TRBD1 (6 bases). V was trimmed by 2 bases and J by 9 bases, leaving 11 bases between them. CDR3 length: 12 residues. Germline CDR1 reads SGHTA; CDR2 reads FQGNSA. As DNA, the CDR3 is TGTGCCAGCAGCTTACCACAGGGTCGGCAGTACTTC. Translated: CASSLPQGRQYF.

This clone was seen a single time. The J gene is TRBJ2-5, the V gene TRBV19; possibly TRBD2 for D (7 bases). The CDR3 has 16 residues. Per germline, CDR1 LNHDA and CDR2 SQIVND (reference sequence). The V end lost 9 bases, the J end lost 2 bases, and 22 bases lay between the germline ends. CDR3 protein: CASRLARGGRQETQYF. The CDR3 DNA reads TGTGCCAGCCGATTAGCGAGGGGGGGCAGACAAGAGACCCAGTACTTC.

The chain employs TRBV4-1 and TRBJ2-3, with 7 bases aligning to TRBD2. The J segment lost 0 bases and the V segment lost 2 bases, leaving 11 bases of the junction unmatched. CDR3 length equals 18 residues. The V gene's germline CDR1 is MGHRA and CDR2 YSYEKL. CDR3 nucleotides: TGCGCCAGCAGCCAACCCCCAATCGGCGGGGGTAGCACAGATACGCAGTATTTT. Amino acids: CASSQPPIGGGSTDTQYF.

The rearrangement joins TRBV14 to TRBJ1-1, with unresolved D. Trimming stripped 7 bases from V and 2 bases from J, with 11 bases between. Germline-derived CDR1 and CDR2 are SGHDN and FVKESK. The CDR3 totals 13 residues. In nucleotides, the CDR3 is TGTGCCAGCAATCCGGGCACCAACACTGAAGCTTTCTTT. This translates into CASNPGTNTEAFF.

This clone was seen more than once but under ten times. The genes are TRBV7-6 and TRBJ2-7; D not certain. Between the trimmed V and J ends, which lost 5 bases and 3 bases, there was a span of 11 bases. The CDR3 runs 13 residues. Germline CDR1 and CDR2: SGHVS and FNYEAQ. The CDR3 sequence: CASSLGRFYEQYF. In DNA form, the CDR3 reads TGTGCCAGCAGCCTAGGACGGTTCTACGAGCAGTACTTC.

This chain joins TRBV5-6 and TRBJ1-5; D remains ambiguous. CDR1 and CDR2 (germline): SGHDT, YYEEEE. The CDR3 contains 13 residues. V lost 4 bases to trimming and J lost 7 bases, with 12 bases between them. CDR3 sequence reads: CASSRGRLQPQHF. The DNA for the CDR3 is TGTGCCAGCAGCCGCGGGCGACTCCAGCCCCAGCATTTT.

The chain is built from TRBV6-5 and TRBJ1-5, with D perhaps matching TRBD1 (6 bases). Germline V lookup: CDR1 MNHEY, CDR2 SVGAGI. V dropped 6 bases and J dropped 7 bases, with 16 bases sitting between them. The length of the CDR3 is 14 residues. The CDR3 loop is CASSPTGRWQPQHF. CDR3 DNA: TGTGCCAGCAGCCCCACAGGGAGGTGGCAGCCCCAGCATTTT.

This clone was observed once. The V call is TRBV30, the J call TRBJ1-6; D gene ambiguous. CDR3 size: 12 residues. CDR1 and CDR2 (germline): GTSNPN, SVGIG (reference sequence). The V and J ends lost 3 bases and 10 bases respectively, with 10 bases between them. The DNA for the CDR3 is TGTGCCTGGAGGCGGAGGGAATCACCCCTCCACTTT. Amino acid sequence: CAWRRRESPLHF.

The rearrangement uses TRBV7-2 and TRBJ2-7; D gene uncertain. V gave up 7 bases and J gave up 2 bases, with 12 bases separating them. CDR3 size: 13 residues. Germline CDR1 is SGHTA and CDR2 is FQGNSA. CDR3 sequence: CASTTTRTYEQYF. Here the CDR3 DNA reads TGTGCCAGCACCACTACCCGAACCTACGAGCAGTACTTC.